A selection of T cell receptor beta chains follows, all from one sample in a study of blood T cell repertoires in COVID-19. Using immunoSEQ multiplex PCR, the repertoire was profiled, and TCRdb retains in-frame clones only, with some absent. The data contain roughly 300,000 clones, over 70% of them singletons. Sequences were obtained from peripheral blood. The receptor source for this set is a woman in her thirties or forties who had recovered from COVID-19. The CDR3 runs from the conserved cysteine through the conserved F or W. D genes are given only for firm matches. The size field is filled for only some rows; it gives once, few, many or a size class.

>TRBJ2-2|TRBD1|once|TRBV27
TGTGCCAGCAGTCGGACAGGGCCCAACACCGGGGAGCTGTTTTTT
CASSRTGPNTGELFF
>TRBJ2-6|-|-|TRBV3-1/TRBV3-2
TGTGCCAGCAGCCCCCTGTTATCTGGGGCCAACGTCCTGACTTTC
CASSPLLSGANVLTF
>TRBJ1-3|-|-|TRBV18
TGTGCCAGCTCACCAGCGGGAACGGTGTGGGGAAACACCATATATTTT
CASSPAGTVWGNTIYF
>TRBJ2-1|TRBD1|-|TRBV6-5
TGTGCCAGCATATGGACAGGGAGGACCTACAATGAGCAGTTCTTC
CASIWTGRTYNEQFF
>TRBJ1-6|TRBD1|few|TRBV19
TGTGCCAGTAGTATAGTCCACCGGGACAGGGGAGGATCACCCCTCCACTTT
CASSIVHRDRGGSPLHF
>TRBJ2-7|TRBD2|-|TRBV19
TGTGCCAGTAGCCCTCTAGCGGGGGGTACCTACGAGCAGTACTTC
CASSPLAGGTYEQYF
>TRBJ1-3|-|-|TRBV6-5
TGTGCCAGCAGTCGGGGGGGGAGACTTGGAAACACCATATATTTT
CASSRGGRLGNTIYF
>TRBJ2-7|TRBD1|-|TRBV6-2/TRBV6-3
TGTGCCAGCAGCAAGGGGCTCGGGCAGGGGGCCTACGAGCAGTACTTC
CASSKGLGQGAYEQYF
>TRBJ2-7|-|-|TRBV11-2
TGTGCCAGCACGGTGGGGGGGGCCTACTACGAGCAGTACTTC
CASTVGGAYYEQYF
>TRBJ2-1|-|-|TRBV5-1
TGCGCCAGCAGCTTGGACTCCCAGCGGGCCTACAATGAGCAGTTCTTC
CASSLDSQRAYNEQFF
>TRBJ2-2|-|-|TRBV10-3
TGTGCCATCTACGCGGCGGACGGGGAGCTGTTTTTT
CAIYAADGELFF
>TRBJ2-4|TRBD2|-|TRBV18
TGTGCCAGCTCACCCGGGGGGAACATTCAGTACTTC
CASSPGGNIQYF
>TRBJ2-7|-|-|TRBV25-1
TGTGCCAGCAGTGGAGGCGGCTCCGAGCAGTACTTC
CASSGGGSEQYF
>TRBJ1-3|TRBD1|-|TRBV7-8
TGTGCCAGCAGCTTGACAGGGAGTGGAAACACCATATATTTT
CASSLTGSGNTIYF
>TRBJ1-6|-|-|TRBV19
TGTGCCAGTAGTATCATGAGCTCCTATAATTCACCCCTCCACTTT
CASSIMSSYNSPLHF
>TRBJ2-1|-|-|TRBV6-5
TGTGCCAGCAGTACTACAGGGCCCTCCTACAATGAGCAGTTCTTC
CASSTTGPSYNEQFF
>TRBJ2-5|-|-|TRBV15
TGTGCCACCAGCAGGGCCCAAGAGACCCAGTACTTC
CATSRAQETQYF
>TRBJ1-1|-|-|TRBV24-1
TGTGCCACCAGTGATTGTCGGACAGAGGGGACTGAAGCTTTCTTT
CATSDCRTEGTEAFF
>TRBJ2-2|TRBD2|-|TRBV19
TGTGCCAGTAGCCGGACTAGCGGGGGGGCATGGACCGGGGAGCTGTTTTTT
CASSRTSGGAWTGELFF
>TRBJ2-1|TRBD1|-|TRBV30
TGTGCCTCAGTTCCCGGGACAGGTTTTGGCGATGAGCAGTTCTTC
CASVPGTGFGDEQFF
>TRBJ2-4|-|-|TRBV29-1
TGCAGCGTTGAGGCAAAGGGGAAAAACATTCAGTACTTC
CSVEAKGKNIQYF
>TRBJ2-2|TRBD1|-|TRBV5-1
TGCGCCAGCAGCGCGCAGGGACAGGGGACCGCCGGGGAGCTGTTTTTT
CASSAQGQGTAGELFF
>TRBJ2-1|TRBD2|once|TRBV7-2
TGTGCCAGCAGCTTAAGCGGGGAGTTAGCGGGGGAGATTAAGCAGTTCTTC
CASSLSGELAGEIKQFF
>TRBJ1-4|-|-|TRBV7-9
TGTGCCAGCAGCTTAGTGCCCGGGTATGGTGAAAAACTGTTTTTT
CASSLVPGYGEKLFF
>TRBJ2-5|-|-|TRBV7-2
TGTGCCAGCAGCTTAGCGTGGGCTGATGGCCAAGAGACCCAGTACTTC
CASSLAWADGQETQYF
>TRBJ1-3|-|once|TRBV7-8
TGTGCCAGCAGCTTCCAGGGCTATAACTCTGGAAACACCATATATTTT
CASSFQGYNSGNTIYF
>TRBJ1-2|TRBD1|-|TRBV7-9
TGTGCCAGCGAGCCCCGGGACAGGGGAGGTTGCGCCTTC
CASEPRDRGGCAF
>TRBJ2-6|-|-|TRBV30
TGTGCCTGGGGACAGTGGAGCTCTGGGGCCAACGTCCTGACTTTC
CAWGQWSSGANVLTF
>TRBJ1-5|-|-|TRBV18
TGTGCCAGCTCACCGACAGTCGCTCCATCCAATCAGCCCCAGCATTTT
CASSPTVAPSNQPQHF
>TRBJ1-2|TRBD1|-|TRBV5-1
TGCGCCAGCAGCTGGACAGGGGGGGACTATGGCTACACCTTC
CASSWTGGDYGYTF